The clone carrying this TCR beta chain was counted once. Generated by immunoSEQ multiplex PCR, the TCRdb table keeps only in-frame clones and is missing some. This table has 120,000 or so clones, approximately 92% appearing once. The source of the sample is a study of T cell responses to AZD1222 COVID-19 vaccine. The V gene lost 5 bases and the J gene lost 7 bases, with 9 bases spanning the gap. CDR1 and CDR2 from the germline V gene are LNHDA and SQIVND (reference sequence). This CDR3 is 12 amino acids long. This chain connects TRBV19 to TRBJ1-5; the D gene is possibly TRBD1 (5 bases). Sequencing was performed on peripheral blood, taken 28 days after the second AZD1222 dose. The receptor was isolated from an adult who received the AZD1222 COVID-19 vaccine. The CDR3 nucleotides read TGTGCCAGTAGTCCGCAGGGCCAGCCCCAGCATTTT. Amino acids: CASSPQGQPQHF.